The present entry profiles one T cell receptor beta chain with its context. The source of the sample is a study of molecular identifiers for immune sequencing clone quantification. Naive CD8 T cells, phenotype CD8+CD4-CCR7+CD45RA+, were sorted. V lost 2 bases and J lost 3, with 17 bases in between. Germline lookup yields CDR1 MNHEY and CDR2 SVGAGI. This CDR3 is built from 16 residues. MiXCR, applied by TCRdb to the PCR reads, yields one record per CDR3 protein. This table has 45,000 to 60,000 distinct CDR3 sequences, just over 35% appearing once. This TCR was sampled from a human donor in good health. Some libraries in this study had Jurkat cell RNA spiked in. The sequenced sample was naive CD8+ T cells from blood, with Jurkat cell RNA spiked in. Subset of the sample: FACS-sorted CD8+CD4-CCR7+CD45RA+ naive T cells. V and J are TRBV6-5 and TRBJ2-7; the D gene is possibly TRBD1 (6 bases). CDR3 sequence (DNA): TGTGCCAGCAGTTACCAGGGGACCCCCCTTATCTACGAGCAGTACTTC. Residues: CASSYQGTPLIYEQYF.